Presented here are 21 T cell receptor beta chains from one specimen sequenced in a study of blood T cell repertoires in COVID-19. Generated by immunoSEQ multiplex PCR, the TCRdb table keeps only in-frame clones and is missing some. In the table there are 220,000 or so clones, 70% to 90% of which are singletons. Material for sequencing was peripheral blood. The source is a woman aged 45-59 years with COVID-19, enrolled during active disease.

V usage is TRBV9 and J usage is TRBJ2-5; D is possibly TRBD2 (6 bases). The CDR3 spans 15 residues. Germline V CDR1 and CDR2: SGDLS, YYNGEE. Trimming took off 0 bases at V and 1 base at J, with 10 bases between the two ends. DNA of the CDR3: TGTGCCAGCAGCGTAGCCGGAGGGATCCAAGAGACCCAGTACTTC. As protein: CASSVAGGIQETQYF.

The DNA of the CDR3 is TGTGCCAGCAGCGGGGGACAGGGGGAAGGCTCACCCCTCCACTTT. Translated, it gives CASSGGQGEGSPLHF. The V and J genes are TRBV2 and TRBJ1-6, with TRBD1 matching 11 bases. The junction had 8 bases not matched to a gene; V was cut back by 6 bases and J by 10 bases. The CDR3 totals 15 residues. Germline CDR1 and CDR2: SNHLY and FYNNEI.

This chain links TRBV7-8 with TRBJ2-1; no reliable D call. This CDR3 contains 12 residues. V was trimmed by 5 bases and J by 9 bases, leaving 11 bases between them. Germline V gene sequence: CDR1 SGHVS, CDR2 FQNEAQ. The CDR3 is CASSPARGEQFF. CDR3 sequence (DNA): TGTGCCAGCAGCCCGGCCAGAGGTGAGCAGTTCTTC.

The rearrangement links TRBV20-1 to TRBJ1-2; no clear D gene. The CDR3 loop spans 13 amino acids. From germline, CDR1 is DFQATT and CDR2 SNEGSKA (reference sequence). The germline V and J ends were trimmed by 3 bases and 2 bases, with 10 bases remaining between them. CDR3 nucleotides: TGCAGTGCTAGTGGTGCGGCAAACTATGGCTACACCTTC. Amino acid sequence: CSASGAANYGYTF.

The gene calls are TRBV15 and TRBJ2-4; possibly TRBD1 for D (5 bases). Germline V gives CDR1 LNHNV, CDR2 YYDKDF (reference sequence). V lost 0 bases to trimming and J lost 2 bases, with 14 bases between them. The CDR3 loop spans 17 amino acids. The CDR3 protein is CATSREVQGITKNIQYF. CDR3 sequence (DNA): TGTGCCACCAGCAGAGAGGTGCAGGGCATTACCAAAAACATTCAGTACTTC.

V and J are TRBV28 and TRBJ2-1; D gene ambiguous. The CDR3 has 14 residues. The V end lost 2 bases, the J end lost 0 bases, and 5 bases lay between the germline ends. In germline, CDR1 is MDHEN, CDR2 SYDVKM. CDR3 sequence (DNA): TGTGCCAGCAGTTTAAGCCGCTCCTACAATGAGCAGTTCTTC. Translated: CASSLSRSYNEQFF.

In DNA, the CDR3 is TGTGCCAGCACCTCGGGCAATCAGCCCCAGCATTTT. The encoded protein is CASTSGNQPQHF. The chain couples TRBV28 to TRBJ1-5; no definite D call. CDR3 length: 12 residues. Trimming shortened V by 7 bases and J by 2 bases, and 6 bases separated the two germline ends. Germline CDR1 MDHEN, CDR2 SYDVKM.

The chain links TRBV6-2 or TRBV6-3 to TRBJ2-7; a weak D match, TRBD2 (6 bases). Trimming removed 6 bases at V and 0 bases at J, with 21 bases between. Per germline, CDR1 MNHEY and CDR2 SVGEGT. The CDR3 is made up of 17 amino acids. CDR3 bases: TGTGCCAGCAGCCCTCTTGGGAGGCGGGGACTCTCCTACGAGCAGTACGTC. Protein: CASSPLGRRGLSYEQYV.

The chain couples TRBV18 to TRBJ1-3; TRBD1 might be the D (6 bases). In germline, CDR1 is KGHSH, CDR2 LQKENI. CDR3 length equals 17 residues. Between the trimmed V and J ends, which lost 3 bases and 1 base, there was a span of 16 bases. The CDR3, as DNA: TGTGCCAGCTCACCTGGACAGCCATACCTATCTGGAAACACCATATATTTT. Translated: CASSPGQPYLSGNTIYF.

V usage is TRBV28 and J usage is TRBJ2-2; D is undetermined. The V end was cut by 8 bases, the J end by 2 bases, with 6 bases between. Germline V gene sequence: CDR1 MDHEN, CDR2 SYDVKM. The length of the CDR3 is 12 residues. DNA of the CDR3: TGTGCCAGCGAGGAAAACACCGGGGAGCTGTTTTTT. Translating gives CASEENTGELFF.

The rearrangement joins TRBV10-1 to TRBJ2-3; 8 nucleotides agree with TRBD1. Trimming at V came to 4 bases and at J to 0 bases, leaving 6 bases not matched to a gene. Germline V lookup: CDR1 WNHNN, CDR2 SYGVQD (reference sequence). The CDR3 runs 16 residues. For the CDR3, the DNA is TGCGCCAGCAGTGCGGGACAGGAGAGGAGCACAGATACGCAGTATTTT. Its translation is CASSAGQERSTDTQYF.

The V gene is TRBV6-2 or TRBV6-3, the J gene TRBJ2-1, with TRBD2 matching 8 bases. J gave up 4 bases and V 0 bases, and 2 bases lay outside the gene matches. CDR3 length equals 15 residues. The V gene's germline CDR1 is MNHEY and CDR2 SVGEGT. The CDR3, as DNA: TGTGCCAGCAGTTACTCGTCTAGCGGGTACAATGAGCAGTTCTTC. Its translation: CASSYSSSGYNEQFF.

On this clone: Other nucleotide sequences from this sample produce the same CDR3. J is TRBJ1-1 and V is TRBV30, with 9 bases aligning to TRBD1. Trimming cost V 6 bases and J 4 bases; bases outside gene matches: 3. The CDR3 runs 12 residues. Per the germline V gene, CDR1 is GTSNPN and CDR2 is SVGIG (reference sequence). The CDR3 loop is CACTTGGTEAFF. The CDR3 region has the DNA TGTGCCTGCACGACAGGGGGCACTGAAGCTTTCTTT.

The CDR3, as DNA: TGTGCCACGAGAATTAGGGGGGGCTCAGCCGGGGAGCTGTTTTTT. Translation: CATRIRGGSAGELFF. The rearrangement links TRBV6-5 to TRBJ2-2, with D possibly matching TRBD2 (7 bases). The V and J ends lost 10 bases and 6 bases respectively, with 21 bases between them. The CDR3 has 15 residues. The germline V gene encodes CDR1 MNHEY and CDR2 SVGAGI.

V gene TRBV6-2 or TRBV6-3 combines with J gene TRBJ2-4; 10 positions agree with TRBD1. Trimming removed 6 bases from V and 1 base from J; junction bases left unmatched: 6. The CDR3 length is 16 residues. Germline-derived CDR1 and CDR2 are MNHEY and SVGEGT. Here the CDR3 DNA reads TGTGCCAGCAGCCCGGGACAGGGGAGGGCCAAAAACATTCAGTACTTC. This sequence encodes CASSPGQGRAKNIQYF.

The table lists this clone with a few counts. This sequence joins TRBV6-5 and TRBJ1-5; D ambiguous. Trimming removed 8 bases from V and 0 bases from J, with 8 bases in between. The CDR3 is made up of 13 amino acids. The germline V gene has CDR1 MNHEY and CDR2 SVGAGI. Here the CDR3 reads CASEPNSNQPQHF. CDR3 coding DNA: TGTGCCAGCGAGCCTAATAGCAATCAGCCCCAGCATTTT.

The rearrangement joins TRBV4-3 to TRBJ1-4, with TRBD1 matching over 8 bases. V trimming: 1 base; J trimming: 0 bases; junction bases outside the gene matches: 7. The germline V gene has CDR1 LGHNA and CDR2 YSLEER. The CDR3 has 18 residues. The CDR3 protein is CASSQAHRGAATNEKLFF. The CDR3 DNA sequence: TGCGCCAGCAGCCAAGCCCACAGGGGGGCTGCAACTAATGAAAAACTGTTTTTT.

The chain recombines TRBV5-8 with TRBJ1-2, with TRBD1 matching over 7 bases. Germline CDR1 reads SGHTS; CDR2 reads YDEGEE. V gave up 4 bases and J gave up 6 bases; unmatched junction bases: 9. The CDR3 extends over 14 amino acids. CDR3 in amino acids: CASSPTGPAHGYTF. DNA for the CDR3: TGTGCCAGCAGCCCGACAGGGCCGGCACATGGCTACACCTTC.

The chain employs TRBV5-4 and TRBJ2-7, with TRBD1 matching over 8 bases. Looked up from germline, CDR1 is SGHNT and CDR2 is YYREEE (reference sequence). The CDR3 is 14 residues long. With 6 bases clipped from V and 5 bases from J, the junction kept 10 bases outside the gene matches. The CDR3, as DNA: TGTGCCAGCAAAGTGGCAGGGGGCAAGGACGAGCAGTACGTC. Protein sequence: CASKVAGGKDEQYV.

The chain combines TRBV6-6 with TRBJ1-3; D not certain. V was cut by 8 bases and J by 0 bases, with 14 bases left in between. Germline V gives CDR1 MNHNY, CDR2 SVGAGI (reference sequence). The CDR3 is 15 residues long. The CDR3 here is CASQRRGFSGNTIYF. The CDR3 coding sequence is TGTGCCAGCCAGCGACGCGGGTTCTCTGGAAACACCATATATTTT.

The V gene is TRBV6-5, the J gene TRBJ1-1; 7 nucleotides agree with TRBD1. Germline V CDR1 and CDR2: MNHEY, SVGAGI. The J segment lost 7 bases and the V segment lost 6 bases, leaving 8 bases of the junction unmatched. This CDR3 has 13 residues. Here the CDR3 DNA reads TGTGCCAGCAGCCCCACCGACAGGGTTGAAGCTTTCTTT. Translation gives CASSPTDRVEAFF.